The 15 T cell receptor beta chains below were found in one sample sequenced in a study of CD8 T cells in Susac syndrome. The RNA input was roughly 0.45 to 1 ug, and it was reverse transcribed with random hexamers. TCRdb fed the immunoSEQ multiplex PCR reads into MiXCR, producing one record per CDR3 protein. The sample consists of around 300,000 distinct CDR3 sequences, approximately 90% of them appearing once. The sample comprised CD4+ T cells from PBMCs. The receptors were gathered from a human donor with multiple sclerosis.

The gene calls are TRBV19 and TRBJ2-3, with D tentatively TRBD1 or TRBD2 (7 bases each). Germline CDR1 LNHDA, CDR2 SQIVND (reference sequence). The V and J ends lost 4 bases and 0 bases respectively, with 14 bases between them. The CDR3 is 16 amino acids. The CDR3 loop reads CASSRGEGASTDTQYF. The CDR3 DNA is TGTGCCAGTAGTAGAGGGGAGGGGGCCAGCACAGATACGCAGTATTTT. Using reference TRBV19 and TRBJ2-3 for the parts outside the CDR3, the full variable domain is DGGITQSPKYLFRKEGQNVTLSCEQNLNHDAMYWYRQDPGQGLRLIYYSQIVNDFQKGDIAEGYSVSREKKESFPLTVTSAQKNPTAFYLCASSRGEGASTDTQYFGPGTRLTVL.

The chain combines TRBV12-3 or TRBV12-4 with TRBJ2-1, with 7 positions matching TRBD1. Trimming cost V 3 bases and J 6 bases; bases outside gene matches: 8. The CDR3 extends over 15 amino acids. Written as DNA, the CDR3 is TGTGCCAGCAGTTTCCGGCCAGGGGGAAGCAATGAGCAGTTCTTC. Protein sequence: CASSFRPGGSNEQFF.

This CDR3 reads CASSLVGSGPLGTEAFF. CDR3 nucleotide sequence: TGTGCCAGCAGCTTAGTGGGGTCAGGGCCCTTGGGCACTGAAGCTTTCTTT. The chain combines TRBV7-8 with TRBJ1-1; a possible D gene is TRBD1 (5 bases). V lost 1 base and J lost 4, with 19 bases in between. Germline CDR1 is SGHVS and CDR2 is FQNEAQ. The CDR3 length is 17 residues. The entire variable domain, with the rest obtained from reference TRBV7-8 and TRBJ1-1, is as follows: GAGVSQSPRYKVAKRGQDVALRCDPISGHVSLFWYQQALGQGPEFLTYFQNEAQLDKSGLPSDRFFAERPEGSVSTLKIQRTQQEDSAVYLCASSLVGSGPLGTEAFFGQGTRLTVV.

The chain uses TRBV7-9 and TRBJ1-2; D is possibly TRBD1 (5 bases). Trimming stripped 6 bases from V and 8 bases from J, with 16 bases between. CDR3 length: 13 amino acids. Looked up from germline, CDR1 is SEHNR and CDR2 is FQNEAQ (reference sequence). As DNA, the CDR3 is TGTGCCAGCAGTGTCGGGACCCTCAGGGGCTACACCTTC. Amino acid sequence: CASSVGTLRGYTF.

This clonotype was counted once. The gene calls are TRBV4-3 and TRBJ2-2, with 8 nucleotides matching TRBD2. The CDR3 totals 17 residues. V dropped 0 bases and J dropped 4; count of bases not matched to a gene: 7. Germline-derived CDR1 and CDR2 are LGHNA and YSLEER. CDR3 coding DNA: TGCGCCAGCAGCCAAGATAGGGCTAGCGGGCCCACCGGGGAGCTGTTTTTT. Protein sequence: CASSQDRASGPTGELFF.

This rearrangement joins TRBV10-1 to TRBJ2-5, with 8 bases aligning to TRBD1. After removal of 2 bases from V and 5 bases from J, the junction contained 7 bases not matched to a gene. The CDR3 is 15 amino acids. CDR1 and CDR2 (germline): WNHNN, SYGVQD (reference sequence). CDR3 sequence reads: CASSEGQGSPETQYF. In DNA form, the CDR3 reads TGCGCCAGCAGTGAGGGACAGGGTTCCCCGGAGACCCAGTACTTC.

The gene calls are TRBV19 and TRBJ1-4; D may be TRBD1 (5 bases). The V gene's germline CDR1 is LNHDA and CDR2 SQIVND (reference sequence). This CDR3 region has 15 residues. Trimming removed 8 bases from V and 3 bases from J, with 16 bases in between. CDR3: CASSSRRGSNEKLFF. CDR3 nucleotides: TGTGCCAGTTCCTCTCGCCGGGGGTCTAATGAAAAACTGTTTTTT.

This sequence joins TRBV2 and TRBJ2-6; the D gene is possibly TRBD2 (6 bases). CDR3 size: 16 residues. CDR1 and CDR2 (germline): SNHLY, FYNNEI. V was shortened by 6 bases and J by 0 bases, with 12 bases between the two germline ends. CDR3 DNA: TGTGCCAGCAGGTTGGGCGGGAACTCTGGGGCCAACGTCCTGACTTTC. It encodes CASRLGGNSGANVLTF. The entire variable domain, with the rest obtained from reference TRBV2 and TRBJ2-6, is as follows: EPEVTQTPSHQVTQMGQEVILRCVPISNHLYFYWYRQILGQKVEFLVSFYNNEISEKSEIFDDQFSVERPDGSNFTLKIRSTKLEDSAMYFCASRLGGNSGANVLTFGAGSRLTVL.

This clonotype was counted once. The genes are TRBV20-1 and TRBJ1-2; 11 bases align to TRBD1. CDR3 size: 14 residues. V lost 5 bases, J lost 7 bases, and 9 bases stayed unmatched. Germline V gene lookup returns CDR1 DFQATT and CDR2 SNEGSKA (reference sequence). The CDR3 sequence: CSAWTGGAVFGYTF. For the CDR3, the DNA is TGCAGTGCTTGGACAGGGGGCGCGGTCTTTGGCTACACCTTC.

The chain employs TRBV29-1 and TRBJ2-3; unclear D gene. The length of the CDR3 is 15 residues. Germline V CDR1 and CDR2: SQVTM, ANQGSEA. V shed 0 bases and J shed 7 bases, with 17 bases lying between them. CDR3 protein: CSVEEGRVGRHTQYF. The CDR3 bases are TGCAGCGTTGAAGAGGGCCGAGTCGGTCGTCATACGCAGTATTTT.

The chain combines TRBV2 with TRBJ1-4; D perhaps matches TRBD1 (6 bases). V lost 7 bases and J lost 10, with 16 bases in between. CDR1 is SNHLY and CDR2 is FYNNEI in the germline V gene. This CDR3 has 13 residues. The CDR3 loop is CASTLDRGGKLFF. CDR3 DNA: TGTGCCAGCACCCTGGACCGAGGGGGAAAACTGTTTTTT.

The genes are TRBV12-3 or TRBV12-4 and TRBJ2-7; 7 bases map to TRBD1. V gave up 3 bases and J gave up 2 bases; unmatched junction bases: 4. There are 14 residues in the CDR3. This CDR3 is CASSFNRGPYEQYF. DNA of the CDR3: TGTGCCAGCAGTTTTAACAGGGGTCCCTACGAGCAGTACTTC.

The V and J genes are TRBV11-2 and TRBJ2-1, with 8 bases fitting TRBD2. The junction had 5 bases not matched to a gene; V was cut back by 5 bases and J by 2 bases. The CDR3 totals 15 residues. The V gene's germline CDR1 is SGHAT and CDR2 FQNNGV. Here the CDR3 DNA reads TGTGCCAGCAGCCTTCGGACTAGCACCTACAATGAGCAGTTCTTC. It is translated as CASSLRTSTYNEQFF.

The gene calls are TRBV6-1 and TRBJ1-2, with D perhaps matching TRBD1 (5 bases). The CDR3 sequence is 15 residues long. V shed 7 bases and J shed 3 bases, with 18 bases lying between them. Germline V gene sequence: CDR1 MNHNS, CDR2 SASEGT. The CDR3 DNA is TGTGCCAGCACAATCTCTTCGGGGCGCTACTATGGCTACACCTTC. It translates to CASTISSGRYYGYTF.

The chain uses TRBV25-1 and TRBJ2-5, with D tentatively TRBD1 (6 bases). Trimming removed 3 bases from V and 2 bases from J, with 7 bases in between. The V gene's germline CDR1 is MGHDK and CDR2 SYGVNS. This CDR3 has 13 amino acids. CDR3 nucleotide sequence: TGTGCCAGCAGTGAGGGGGCACAAGAGACCCAGTACTTC. Its translation: CASSEGAQETQYF.